The 3 T cell receptor beta chains given below trace back to one sample, sequenced in a study of human T cells and chemical hapten exposure (dated by TCRdb to about 2021). The library was obtained by RACE. Data came from a NextSeq 500. TCRdb handled the public reads itself, with Q25 trimming in fastp and clone calling in MiXCR, and kept productive beta chains. Each entry merges the rows of one CDR3 protein and shows their most common DNA and genes. The sample has some 170,000 distinct CDR3 sequences on record, roughly a quarter of them singletons. Clones ranked in the top ten supply 2.1% of the sample. The time point label, as the study defines it: patch test 3, about 24 weeks after DPC sensitization. The treatment or condition label of this sample denotes: therapeutic diphenylcyclopropenone sensitization with weekly scalp DPC. The input for sequencing was whole blood, taken in connection with sensitization to the hapten diphenylcyclopropenone (DPC). These receptor sequences come from a woman aged 18-35 years with alopecia areata. Some clones in this sample may be carry-over from other donors' samples.

The rearrangement joins TRBV20-1 to TRBJ2-5, with 10 bases matching TRBD2. Germline V lookup: CDR1 DFQATT, CDR2 SNEGSKA (reference sequence). The V gene end was trimmed by 3 bases and the J gene end by 5 bases; junction bases not matched to a gene: 12. The CDR3 extends over 16 amino acids. CDR3 residues: CSASPKGLAGVETQYF. The CDR3, as DNA: TGCAGTGCTAGCCCAAAAGGTCTAGCGGGGGTGGAGACCCAGTACTTC.

This clonotype was seen ten or more times. This sequence joins TRBV12-3 or TRBV12-4 and TRBJ2-7, with a possible D match to TRBD2 (5 bases). The CDR3 spans 12 residues. With 6 bases removed from V and 2 bases from J, the gap between germline ends came to 8 bases. The CDR3 region has the DNA TGTGCCAGCAGCTTCGGGGCCTACGAGCAGTACTTC. Protein sequence: CASSFGAYEQYF.

The chain carries TRBV19 and TRBJ2-1, with 8 bases lining up with TRBD1. J lost 0 bases, V lost 8 bases, and 6 bases had no gene match. This CDR3 comprises 15 residues. Germline values: CDR1 LNHDA, CDR2 SQIVND (reference sequence). The CDR3 spells CASGQGKNSYNEQFF. CDR3 DNA: TGTGCCAGTGGACAGGGAAAAAACTCCTACAATGAGCAGTTCTTC.